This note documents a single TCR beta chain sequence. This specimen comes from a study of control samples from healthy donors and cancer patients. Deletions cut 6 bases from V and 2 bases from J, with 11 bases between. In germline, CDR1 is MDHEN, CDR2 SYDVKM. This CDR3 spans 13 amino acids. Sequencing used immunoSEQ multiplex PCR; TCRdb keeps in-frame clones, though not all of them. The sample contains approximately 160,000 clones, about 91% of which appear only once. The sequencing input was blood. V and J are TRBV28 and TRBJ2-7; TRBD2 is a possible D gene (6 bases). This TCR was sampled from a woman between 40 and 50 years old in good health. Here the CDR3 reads CASSRLVPYEQYF. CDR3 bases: TGTGCCAGCAGCAGACTAGTCCCCTACGAGCAGTACTTC.